These T cell receptor beta chains were read from a single sample in a study of radiation and T cells in renal cell carcinoma. TCRdb's table, derived via immunoSEQ multiplex PCR, lists solely in-frame clones and lacks some. The repertoire holds over 120,000 clones, around nine tenths seen once, with 15% to 20% in the top ten. Sequencing was performed on blood, taken from a patient whose treatment included radiotherapy and nephrectomy. Receptors were obtained from a woman aged 50 to 65 with renal cell carcinoma. CDR3s include the opening cysteine and the closing phenylalanine or tryptophan. A D gene is named only where the DNA matches it firmly. Not every row has a clone size; where given, it reads once, few, many or a size class.

j_gene: TRBJ1-6; abundance: few; d_gene: -; v_gene: TRBV19; CDR3nt: TGTGCCAGTACCCCGGGCTGGGCAGTACAAGATAATTCACCCCTCCACTTT; CDR3aa: CASTPGWAVQDNSPLHF
j_gene: TRBJ2-3; abundance: -; d_gene: -; v_gene: TRBV12-5; CDR3nt: TGTGCTAGTGGTTTGGGCCAAGCCAGCACAGATACGCAGTATTTT; CDR3aa: CASGLGQASTDTQYF
j_gene: TRBJ2-1; abundance: -; d_gene: TRBD2; v_gene: TRBV11-2; CDR3nt: TGTGCCAGCAGTCCTAATAGCGGGCTTGAGCAGTTCTTC; CDR3aa: CASSPNSGLEQFF
j_gene: TRBJ1-1; abundance: -; d_gene: -; v_gene: TRBV19; CDR3nt: TGTGCCAGTAGTACTGGCAGGGGTAAGACTGAAGCTTTCTTT; CDR3aa: CASSTGRGKTEAFF
j_gene: TRBJ2-1; abundance: once; d_gene: TRBD2; v_gene: TRBV5-1; CDR3nt: TGCGCCAGCAGCACGGGACTAGCGGGGGACTCCTACAATGAGCAGTTCTTC; CDR3aa: CASSTGLAGDSYNEQFF
j_gene: TRBJ1-5; abundance: -; d_gene: -; v_gene: TRBV6-5; CDR3nt: TGTGCCAGCAGTTACCCAGGGGTAAGCAATCAGCCCCAGCATTTT; CDR3aa: CASSYPGVSNQPQHF
j_gene: TRBJ1-2; abundance: -; d_gene: -; v_gene: TRBV4-3; CDR3nt: TGCGCCAGCAGCCAAGATCGCGGCGGAGCGATTAACTATGGCTACACCTTC; CDR3aa: CASSQDRGGAINYGYTF
j_gene: TRBJ2-5; abundance: -; d_gene: TRBD2; v_gene: TRBV4-2; CDR3nt: TGTGCCAGCAGCGAACAAATGGTAATAGCGGGAGTCCCCCTCCAAGAGACCCAGTACTTC; CDR3aa: CASSEQMVIAGVPLQETQYF
j_gene: TRBJ2-1; abundance: -; d_gene: TRBD2; v_gene: TRBV19; CDR3nt: TGTGCCAGTACCTCTAGCGGGGGCTCCTACAATGAGCAGTTCTTC; CDR3aa: CASTSSGGSYNEQFF
j_gene: TRBJ2-2; abundance: -; d_gene: TRBD2; v_gene: TRBV7-2; CDR3nt: TGTGCCAGCAGCTTAGGGCGGGAGGGCCTCAGCGGGGAGCTGTTTTTT; CDR3aa: CASSLGREGLSGELFF
j_gene: TRBJ2-7; abundance: -; d_gene: TRBD2; v_gene: TRBV28; CDR3nt: TGTGCCAGCAGCTATAGAAGACTAGCGGGTATGCATATCTACGAGCAGTACTTC; CDR3aa: CASSYRRLAGMHIYEQYF
j_gene: TRBJ2-2; abundance: -; d_gene: -; v_gene: TRBV18; CDR3nt: TGTGCCAGCTCACCTTGGGGCGGCGGTGTCACCGGGGAGCTGTTTTTT; CDR3aa: CASSPWGGGVTGELFF
j_gene: TRBJ2-2; abundance: -; d_gene: -; v_gene: TRBV12-5; CDR3nt: TGTGCTAGTGGTCCGGGGGGACAAAACACCGGGGAGCTGTTTTTT; CDR3aa: CASGPGGQNTGELFF
j_gene: TRBJ2-2; abundance: -; d_gene: -; v_gene: TRBV19; CDR3nt: TGTGCCAGTACCCATGGCCCCGGGGAGCTGTTTTTT; CDR3aa: CASTHGPGELFF
j_gene: TRBJ1-5; abundance: -; d_gene: -; v_gene: TRBV2; CDR3nt: TGTGCCAGCAGTGGACTCAGGGACAATCAGCCCCAGCATTTT; CDR3aa: CASSGLRDNQPQHF
j_gene: TRBJ2-2; abundance: few; d_gene: -; v_gene: TRBV11-3; CDR3nt: TGTGCCAGCAGCTTAGGGACTAAAAACACCGGGGAGCTGTTTTTT; CDR3aa: CASSLGTKNTGELFF
j_gene: TRBJ2-1; abundance: -; d_gene: TRBD2; v_gene: TRBV4-3; CDR3nt: TGCGCCAGCAGCCAAGATTTAGGCAGGGGGACTAGCGGGGGGTTACGTTACAATGAGCAGTTCTTC; CDR3aa: CASSQDLGRGTSGGLRYNEQFF
j_gene: TRBJ1-6; abundance: few; d_gene: -; v_gene: TRBV10-1; CDR3nt: TGCGCCAGCAGTGATATTAGAAATTCACCCCTCCACTTT; CDR3aa: CASSDIRNSPLHF
j_gene: TRBJ1-6; abundance: -; d_gene: -; v_gene: TRBV6-6; CDR3nt: TGTGCCAGCAGGGATTTTAGTAATTCACCCCTCCACTTT; CDR3aa: CASRDFSNSPLHF
j_gene: TRBJ2-7; abundance: -; d_gene: TRBD1; v_gene: TRBV10-3; CDR3nt: TGTGCCATCAGGAGGCAGGGGGTCGACGAGCAGTACTTC; CDR3aa: CAIRRQGVDEQYF
j_gene: TRBJ1-3; abundance: -; d_gene: -; v_gene: TRBV6-6; CDR3nt: TGTGCCAGCAGCCAAGTGGGGGGCTCTGGAAACACCATATATTTT; CDR3aa: CASSQVGGSGNTIYF
j_gene: TRBJ1-4; abundance: -; d_gene: -; v_gene: TRBV19; CDR3nt: TGTGCCAGTAAACAGAGTGCTAATGAAAAACTGTTTTTT; CDR3aa: CASKQSANEKLFF
j_gene: TRBJ2-7; abundance: -; d_gene: -; v_gene: TRBV30; CDR3nt: TGTGCCTGGAGTGTAGGGGCAGGCTCCTACGAGCAGTACTTC; CDR3aa: CAWSVGAGSYEQYF
j_gene: TRBJ1-5; abundance: -; d_gene: -; v_gene: TRBV6-6; CDR3nt: TGTGCCAGCACCCCGTGGGGTTTCAATCAGCCCCAGCATTTT; CDR3aa: CASTPWGFNQPQHF
j_gene: TRBJ1-4; abundance: once; d_gene: -; v_gene: TRBV30; CDR3nt: TGTGCCTGGAGCCCCATTGGGAATGAAAAACTGTTTTTT; CDR3aa: CAWSPIGNEKLFF
j_gene: TRBJ2-7; abundance: -; d_gene: -; v_gene: TRBV6-6; CDR3nt: TGTGCCAGCAGTTACTCAGGACCTTACGAGCAGTACTTC; CDR3aa: CASSYSGPYEQYF
j_gene: TRBJ1-3; abundance: -; d_gene: -; v_gene: TRBV7-9; CDR3nt: TGTGCCAGCAGCCAGACAGCATCTGGAAACACCATATATTTT; CDR3aa: CASSQTASGNTIYF
j_gene: TRBJ2-2; abundance: -; d_gene: -; v_gene: TRBV25-1; CDR3nt: TGTGCCAGCAGTGCCTCGTACACCGGGGAGCTGTTTTTT; CDR3aa: CASSASYTGELFF
j_gene: TRBJ1-2; abundance: -; d_gene: -; v_gene: TRBV7-6; CDR3nt: TGTGCCAGCAGCTTATCCGGTGATGGCTACACCTTC; CDR3aa: CASSLSGDGYTF
j_gene: TRBJ2-7; abundance: -; d_gene: -; v_gene: TRBV7-9; CDR3nt: TGTGCCAGCAGCTTAGCACAGGGCGAGCAGTACTTC; CDR3aa: CASSLAQGEQYF
j_gene: TRBJ2-1; abundance: once; d_gene: -; v_gene: TRBV4-2; CDR3nt: TGTGCCAGCAGCCAAAACCCTGCTAGCGCTTTTATAATTTACAATGAGCAGTTCTTC; CDR3aa: CASSQNPASAFIIYNEQFF
j_gene: TRBJ1-4; abundance: -; d_gene: -; v_gene: TRBV11-2; CDR3nt: TGTGCCAGCAGCCTACAGAGTAATGAAAAACTGTTTTTT; CDR3aa: CASSLQSNEKLFF
j_gene: TRBJ1-1; abundance: -; d_gene: -; v_gene: TRBV5-4; CDR3nt: TGTGCCAGCAGCTTGTCGTCCGATGCCAGCACTGAAGCTTTCTTT; CDR3aa: CASSLSSDASTEAFF
j_gene: TRBJ1-5; abundance: -; d_gene: -; v_gene: TRBV28; CDR3nt: TGTGCCAGCATCAGTGGAGGATTTACGGGGAATCAGCCCCAGCATTTT; CDR3aa: CASISGGFTGNQPQHF
j_gene: TRBJ2-7; abundance: once; d_gene: -; v_gene: TRBV30; CDR3nt: TGTGCCTGGAAGGGCGCTGGGGAGCAGTACTTC; CDR3aa: CAWKGAGEQYF
j_gene: TRBJ2-2; abundance: -; d_gene: -; v_gene: TRBV4-3; CDR3nt: TGCGCCAGCAGCTCTCAAAATGAGGGAGCCGGGGAGCTGTTTTTT; CDR3aa: CASSSQNEGAGELFF
j_gene: TRBJ2-2; abundance: -; d_gene: -; v_gene: TRBV19; CDR3nt: TGTGCCAGTAGTATGATCGTTGGTGGGCGAGGGAACACCGGGGAGCTGTTTTTT; CDR3aa: CASSMIVGGRGNTGELFF
j_gene: TRBJ2-5; abundance: -; d_gene: -; v_gene: TRBV5-4; CDR3nt: TGTGCCAGCAGCCCGACAGAAGAAGAGACCCAGTACTTC; CDR3aa: CASSPTEEETQYF
j_gene: TRBJ1-5; abundance: -; d_gene: -; v_gene: TRBV30; CDR3nt: TGTGCCTGGAGTGTAGCGTCGAAAGGCGAAAATAATCAGCCCCAGCATTTT; CDR3aa: CAWSVASKGENNQPQHF
j_gene: TRBJ1-4; abundance: -; d_gene: -; v_gene: TRBV4-3; CDR3nt: TGCGCCAGCAGCCAAGTTTTACAGATGAATGAAAAACTGTTTTTT; CDR3aa: CASSQVLQMNEKLFF
j_gene: TRBJ2-1; abundance: -; d_gene: TRBD2; v_gene: TRBV9; CDR3nt: TGTGCCAGCAGCCCCCCCGGGACTAGCGGACACAATGAGCAGTTCTTC; CDR3aa: CASSPPGTSGHNEQFF
j_gene: TRBJ2-3; abundance: once; d_gene: TRBD2; v_gene: TRBV7-9; CDR3nt: TGTGCCAGCAGCTCCGAACTAGCGGGGGGGCGAGATACGCAGTATTTT; CDR3aa: CASSSELAGGRDTQYF
j_gene: TRBJ1-2; abundance: few; d_gene: TRBD1; v_gene: TRBV5-1; CDR3nt: TGCGCCAGCAGCACCGGGACAGAGTATGGCTACACCTTC; CDR3aa: CASSTGTEYGYTF
j_gene: TRBJ1-5; abundance: -; d_gene: -; v_gene: TRBV5-8; CDR3nt: TGTGCCAGCAGCCCGCAAAAAAGAAGAGGGTTAGGTCAGCCCCAGCATTTT; CDR3aa: CASSPQKRRGLGQPQHF
j_gene: TRBJ1-2; abundance: once; d_gene: -; v_gene: TRBV7-9; CDR3nt: TGTGCCAGCAGCTTAGACAGGGCTAGCTATGGCTACACCTTC; CDR3aa: CASSLDRASYGYTF